These 8 T cell receptor beta chains were all obtained from the same sample, sequenced in a study of neurological immune-mediated disorders. TCRdb fed the 5' RACE reads into MiXCR, producing one record per CDR3 protein. The repertoire consists of 65,000 to 80,000 distinct CDR3 sequences, with 17% occurring once and the leading ten covering about 16%. Sequencing used PBMCs. The receptors were gathered from a woman in her thirties or forties in good health.

The chain links TRBV28 to TRBJ1-5; TRBD1 matches 8 bases. The CDR3 runs 17 residues. Germline CDR1 is MDHEN and CDR2 is SYDVKM. The V gene end was trimmed by 4 bases and the J gene end by 0 bases; junction bases not matched to a gene: 8. This CDR3 reads CASSSRPGGFSNQPQHF. As DNA, the CDR3 is TGTGCCAGCAGTTCCAGGCCAGGGGGCTTTAGCAATCAGCCCCAGCATTTT.

In its sample, this clonotype was seen many times. V is TRBV15 and J is TRBJ2-3; TRBD2 aligns across 9 bases. This CDR3 has 19 amino acids. CDR1 and CDR2 (germline): LNHNV, YYDKDF (reference sequence). With V trimmed by 1 base and J by 2 bases, 13 bases remained unmatched. CDR3 DNA: TGTGCCACCAGCAGAGGAGGGGCCCTAAGCGGGGGGCCCACAGATACGCAGTATTTT. This encodes CATSRGGALSGGPTDTQYF.

This clonotype was observed at least ten times. The chain employs TRBV20-1 and TRBJ2-1, with TRBD2 as a possible D gene (7 bases). V lost 6 bases and J lost 5, with 14 bases in between. The CDR3 spans 13 residues. Per the germline V gene, CDR1 is DFQATT and CDR2 is SNEGSKA (reference sequence). CDR3 DNA: TGCAGTGCCGTCAGCGGGGACAACAATGAGCAGTTCTTC. Its protein product is CSAVSGDNNEQFF.

This clonotype turned up a few times. V usage is TRBV11-2 and J usage is TRBJ1-2; maybe TRBD1 (5 bases). The CDR3 runs to 19 residues. Trimming took off 0 bases at V and 4 bases at J, with 24 bases between the two ends. Germline V gene sequence: CDR1 SGHAT, CDR2 FQNNGV. The CDR3: CASSLDGGDKVKRLYGYTF. CDR3 sequence (DNA): TGTGCCAGCAGCTTAGATGGGGGAGACAAGGTTAAGAGGCTCTATGGCTACACCTTC. Using reference TRBV11-2 and TRBJ1-2 for the parts outside the CDR3, the full variable domain is EAGVAQSPRYKIIEKRQSVAFWCNPISGHATLYWYQQILGQGPKLLIQFQNNGVVDDSQLPKDRFSAERLKGVDSTLKIQPAKLEDSAVYLCASSLDGGDKVKRLYGYTFGSGTRLTVV.

This clonotype was counted many times. V usage is TRBV5-8 and J usage is TRBJ2-7; TRBD2 is a possible D gene (6 bases). The V end was cut by 2 bases, the J end by 4 bases, with 10 bases between. CDR1 and CDR2 (germline): SGHTS, YDEGEE. This CDR3 is 13 amino acids long. The CDR3 DNA is TGTGCCAGCAGCTTTGGTGGAGGGTACGAGCAGTACTTC. Translated, it gives CASSFGGGYEQYF.

This clonotype was seen many times. The chain has TRBV5-1 and TRBJ2-3, with 8 nucleotides matching TRBD2. The germline V gene has CDR1 SGHRS and CDR2 YFSETQ. The CDR3 totals 16 residues. J was trimmed by 3 bases and V by 1 base; bases with no gene match: 7. The CDR3 region has the DNA TGCGCCAGCAGCTTGCGATCCGGGGGGGGAACAGATACGCAGTATTTT. Its protein is CASSLRSGGGTDTQYF.

This clonotype was observed at least ten times. The chain uses TRBV25-1 and TRBJ2-4; 7 bases are shared with TRBD1. The CDR3 loop spans 19 amino acids. Trimming took 9 bases from V and 1 from J; bases not matched to a gene: 21. CDR1 is MGHDK and CDR2 is SYGVNS in the germline V gene. Here the CDR3 reads CARAMRWDSTPGAKNIQYF. Here the CDR3 DNA reads TGTGCCAGGGCGATGAGGTGGGACAGTACACCTGGGGCCAAAAACATTCAGTACTTC.

This clonotype was recorded at least ten times. This chain uses TRBV2 with TRBJ1-2; 7 bases align to TRBD1. CDR1 and CDR2 (germline): SNHLY, FYNNEI. After removal of 6 bases from V and 5 bases from J, the junction contained 0 bases not matched to a gene. The CDR3 is 11 residues long. Written as DNA, the CDR3 is TGTGCCAGCAGGGGACAGTATGGCTACACCTTC. It encodes CASRGQYGYTF.